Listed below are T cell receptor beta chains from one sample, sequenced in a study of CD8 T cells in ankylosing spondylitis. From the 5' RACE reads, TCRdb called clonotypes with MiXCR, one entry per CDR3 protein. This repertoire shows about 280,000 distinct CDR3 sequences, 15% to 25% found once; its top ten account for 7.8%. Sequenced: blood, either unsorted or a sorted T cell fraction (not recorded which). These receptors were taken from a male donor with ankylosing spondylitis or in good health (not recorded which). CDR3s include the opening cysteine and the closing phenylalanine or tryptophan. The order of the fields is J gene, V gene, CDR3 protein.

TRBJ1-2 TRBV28 CASTALGNGYTF
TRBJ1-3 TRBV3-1 CASSQVPEQGLSGNTIYF
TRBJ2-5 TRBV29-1 CSVVGAWEETQYF
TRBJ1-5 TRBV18 CASSPGQFLSNQPQHF
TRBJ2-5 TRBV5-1 CASSIDRGQETQYF
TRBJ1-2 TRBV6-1 CASRAGTGVYGYTF
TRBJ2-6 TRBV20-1 CSARDWRVLTSGANVLTF
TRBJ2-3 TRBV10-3 CAASLAGGTDTQYF
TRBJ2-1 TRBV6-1 CASSRDRGEQFF
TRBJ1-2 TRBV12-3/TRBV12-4 CASSWRAGYTF
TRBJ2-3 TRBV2 CASRPISGASSSTDTQYF
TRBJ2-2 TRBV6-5 CASSYSTGNAGELFF
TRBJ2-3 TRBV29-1 CSVGLAKDTQYF
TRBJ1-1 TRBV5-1 CASSLVGTALNTEAFF
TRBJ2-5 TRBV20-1 CSAARLAGIGSETQYF
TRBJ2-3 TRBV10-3 CAITRGEITDTQYF
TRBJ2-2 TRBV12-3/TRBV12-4 CASIRTSVSPTGELFF